What follows is one TCR beta chain and its context. This entry is derived from a study of cytomegalovirus exposure and HLA in healthy donors. On the study more broadly: HLA-typed donors were the source of roughly 80 million unique TCRs held in an early data release.

Vbeta (60) and Jbeta (13) primers were used in the PCR. The protocol was immunoSEQ multiplex PCR, while the TCRdb copy is restricted to in-frame clones and leaves out a portion. The table records about 120,000 clones, around two thirds of them present only once. Trimming pared 2 bases from V and 3 bases from J, leaving 11 bases between. This CDR3 spans 14 amino acids. Germline-derived CDR1 and CDR2 are SGHTA and FQGTGA. The chain employs TRBV7-3 and TRBJ2-7; a possible D gene is TRBD1 (6 bases). The sequence was obtained from a woman aged 40 to 49 in good health and CMV-seropositive. Sequenced material: PBMCs. The CDR3 region has the DNA TGTGCCAGCAGCTTATTCCAGGGGAGCTACGAGCAGTACTTC. This gives the protein CASSLFQGSYEQYF.